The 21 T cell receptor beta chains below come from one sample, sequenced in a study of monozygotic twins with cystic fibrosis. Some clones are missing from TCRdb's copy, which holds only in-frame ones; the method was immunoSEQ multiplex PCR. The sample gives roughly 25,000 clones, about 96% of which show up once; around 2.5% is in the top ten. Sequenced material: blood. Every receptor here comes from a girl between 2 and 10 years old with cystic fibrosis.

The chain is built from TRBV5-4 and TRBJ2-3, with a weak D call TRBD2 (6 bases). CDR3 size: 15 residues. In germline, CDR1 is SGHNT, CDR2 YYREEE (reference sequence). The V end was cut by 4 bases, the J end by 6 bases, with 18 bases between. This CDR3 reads CASSPGGGAGDTQYF. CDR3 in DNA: TGTGCCAGCAGCCCAGGAGGCGGGGCTGGGGATACGCAGTATTTT.

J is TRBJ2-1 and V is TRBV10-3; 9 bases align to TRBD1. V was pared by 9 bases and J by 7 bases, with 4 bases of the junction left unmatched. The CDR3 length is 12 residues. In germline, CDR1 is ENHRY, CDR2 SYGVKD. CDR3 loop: CAMGQGLNEQFF. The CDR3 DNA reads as TGTGCCATGGGACAGGGTTTGAATGAGCAGTTCTTC.

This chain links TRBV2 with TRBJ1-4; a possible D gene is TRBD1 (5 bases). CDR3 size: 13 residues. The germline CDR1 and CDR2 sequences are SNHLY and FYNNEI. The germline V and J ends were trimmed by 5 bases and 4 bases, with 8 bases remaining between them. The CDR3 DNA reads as TGTGCCAGCAGTCGAGGGGATAATGAAAAACTGTTTTTT. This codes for CASSRGDNEKLFF.

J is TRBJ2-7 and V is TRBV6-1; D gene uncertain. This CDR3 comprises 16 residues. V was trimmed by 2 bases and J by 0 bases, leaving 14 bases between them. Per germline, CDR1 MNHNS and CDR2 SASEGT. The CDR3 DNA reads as TGTGCCAGCAGTGAATTGGGTTCCCTCTCCTCCTACGAGCAGTACTTC. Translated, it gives CASSELGSLSSYEQYF.

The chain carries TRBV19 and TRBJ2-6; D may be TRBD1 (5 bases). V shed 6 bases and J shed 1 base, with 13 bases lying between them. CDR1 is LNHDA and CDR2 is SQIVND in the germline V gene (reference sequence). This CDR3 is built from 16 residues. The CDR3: CASRTGELSGANVLTF. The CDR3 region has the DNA TGTGCCAGTAGAACAGGCGAATTATCTGGGGCCAACGTCCTGACTTTC.

The CDR3 nucleotides are TGCAGCGTCGCCTCGGGACGGGAGGACGACACAGATACGCAGTATTTT. Its protein product is CSVASGREDDTDTQYF. The chain has TRBV29-1 and TRBJ2-3; 7 nucleotides match TRBD2. There are 16 residues in the CDR3. V gave up 6 bases and J gave up 2 bases; unmatched junction bases: 14. Looked up from germline, CDR1 is SQVTM and CDR2 is ANQGSEA.

The CDR3 nucleotides read TGTGCCAGTAGTATACGGTCAGCCGGACCCTACGAGCAGTACTTC. It encodes CASSIRSAGPYEQYF. The gene calls are TRBV19 and TRBJ2-7; no clear D gene. Trimming pared 2 bases from V and 2 bases from J, leaving 13 bases between. The length of the CDR3 is 15 residues. Germline assignment: CDR1 LNHDA and CDR2 SQIVND (reference sequence).

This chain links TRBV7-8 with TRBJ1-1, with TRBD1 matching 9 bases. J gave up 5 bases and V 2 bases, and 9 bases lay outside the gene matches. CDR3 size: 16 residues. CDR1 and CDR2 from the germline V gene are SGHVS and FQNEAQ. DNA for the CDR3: TGTGCCAGCAGCTTATGGAGGGACAGGGCAGCGACTGAAGCTTTCTTT. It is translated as CASSLWRDRAATEAFF.

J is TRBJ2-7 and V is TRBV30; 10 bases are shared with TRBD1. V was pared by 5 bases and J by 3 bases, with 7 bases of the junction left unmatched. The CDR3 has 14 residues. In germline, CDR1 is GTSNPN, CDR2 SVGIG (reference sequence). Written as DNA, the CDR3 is TGTGCCTGGGGTGCCGGGACAGGGGTCTACGAGCAGTACTTC. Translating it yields CAWGAGTGVYEQYF.

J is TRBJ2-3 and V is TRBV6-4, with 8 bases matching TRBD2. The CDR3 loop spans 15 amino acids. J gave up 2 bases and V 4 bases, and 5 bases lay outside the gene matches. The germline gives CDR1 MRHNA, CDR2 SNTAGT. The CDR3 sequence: CASSVGGRTTDTQYF. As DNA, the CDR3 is TGTGCCAGCAGTGTCGGCGGGAGGACCACAGATACGCAGTATTTT.

This chain's CDR3 is CASSYSTTGTDTQYF. CDR3 in DNA: TGTGCCAGCAGTTACTCGACTACAGGAACAGATACGCAGTATTTT. This chain joins TRBV6-6 and TRBJ2-3; D is perhaps TRBD1 or TRBD2 (5 bases each). The CDR3 runs to 15 residues. The V gene's germline CDR1 is MNHNY and CDR2 SVGAGI (reference sequence). Trimming took off 0 bases at V and 3 bases at J, with 10 bases between the two ends.

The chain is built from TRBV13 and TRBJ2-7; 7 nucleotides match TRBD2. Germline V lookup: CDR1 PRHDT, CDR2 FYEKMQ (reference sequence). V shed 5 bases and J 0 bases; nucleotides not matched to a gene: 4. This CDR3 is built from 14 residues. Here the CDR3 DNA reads TGTGCCAGCAGCGCCCGGGGGGACTCCTACGAGCAGTACTTC. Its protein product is CASSARGDSYEQYF. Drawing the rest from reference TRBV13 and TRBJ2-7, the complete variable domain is AAGVIQSPRHLIKEKRETATLKCYPIPRHDTVYWYQQGPGQDPQFLISFYEKMQSDKGSIPDRFSAQQFSDYHSELNMSSLELGDSALYFCASSARGDSYEQYFGPGTRLTVT.

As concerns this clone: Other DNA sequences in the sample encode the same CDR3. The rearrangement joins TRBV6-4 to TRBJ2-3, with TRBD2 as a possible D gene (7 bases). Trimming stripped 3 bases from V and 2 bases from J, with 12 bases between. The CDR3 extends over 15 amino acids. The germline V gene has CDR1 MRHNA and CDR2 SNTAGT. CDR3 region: CASSEGGRATDTQYF. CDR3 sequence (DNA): TGTGCCAGCAGTGAAGGGGGGAGGGCCACAGATACGCAGTATTTT.

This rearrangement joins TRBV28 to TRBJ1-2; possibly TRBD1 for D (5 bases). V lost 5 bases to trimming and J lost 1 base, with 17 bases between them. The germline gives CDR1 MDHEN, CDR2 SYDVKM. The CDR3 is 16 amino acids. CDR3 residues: CASSRLGDVRNYGYTF. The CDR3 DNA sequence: TGTGCCAGCAGTCGACTAGGGGACGTCCGTAACTATGGCTACACCTTC.

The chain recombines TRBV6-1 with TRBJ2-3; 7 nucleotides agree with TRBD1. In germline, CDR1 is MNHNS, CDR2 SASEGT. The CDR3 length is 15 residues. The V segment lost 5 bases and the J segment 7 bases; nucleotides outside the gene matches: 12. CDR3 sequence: CASSTWAQGINTQYF. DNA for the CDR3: TGTGCCAGCAGTACGTGGGCACAGGGGATTAATACGCAGTATTTT.

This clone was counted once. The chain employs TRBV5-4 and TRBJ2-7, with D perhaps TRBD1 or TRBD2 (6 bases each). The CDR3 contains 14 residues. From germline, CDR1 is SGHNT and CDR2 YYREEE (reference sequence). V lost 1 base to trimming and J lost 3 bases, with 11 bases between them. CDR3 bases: TGTGCCAGCAGCTTGCCGGGGGCGGGCTACGAGCAGTACTTC. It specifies CASSLPGAGYEQYF.

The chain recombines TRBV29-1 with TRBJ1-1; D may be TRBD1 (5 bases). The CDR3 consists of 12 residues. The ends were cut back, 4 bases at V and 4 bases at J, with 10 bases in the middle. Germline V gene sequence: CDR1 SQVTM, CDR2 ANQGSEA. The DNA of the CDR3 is TGCAGCGTTGGCGGGGCGGGCACTGAAGCTTTCTTT. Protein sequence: CSVGGAGTEAFF.

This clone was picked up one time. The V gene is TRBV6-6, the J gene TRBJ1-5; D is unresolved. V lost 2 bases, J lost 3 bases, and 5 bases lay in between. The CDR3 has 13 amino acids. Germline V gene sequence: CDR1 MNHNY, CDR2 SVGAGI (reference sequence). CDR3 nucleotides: TGTGCCAGCAGTTACCGGCTCAATCAGCCCCAGCATTTT. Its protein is CASSYRLNQPQHF.

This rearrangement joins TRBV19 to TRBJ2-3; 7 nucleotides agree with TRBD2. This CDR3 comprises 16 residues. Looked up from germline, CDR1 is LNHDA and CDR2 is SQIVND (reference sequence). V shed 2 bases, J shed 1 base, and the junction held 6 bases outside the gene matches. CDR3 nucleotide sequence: TGTGCCAGTAGTATAACCAGCGGGGCCCGCACAGATACGCAGTATTTT. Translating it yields CASSITSGARTDTQYF.

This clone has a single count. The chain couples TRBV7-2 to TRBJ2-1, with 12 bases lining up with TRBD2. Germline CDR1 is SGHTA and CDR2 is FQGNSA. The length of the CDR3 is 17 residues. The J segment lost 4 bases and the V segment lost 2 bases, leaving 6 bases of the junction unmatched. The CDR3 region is CASSLRLAGVSYNEQFF. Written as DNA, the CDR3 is TGTGCCAGCAGCTTAAGACTAGCGGGAGTTAGTTACAATGAGCAGTTCTTC.

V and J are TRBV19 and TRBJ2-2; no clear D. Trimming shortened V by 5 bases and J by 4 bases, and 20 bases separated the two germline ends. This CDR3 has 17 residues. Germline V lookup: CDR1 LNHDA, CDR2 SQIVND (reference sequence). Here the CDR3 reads CASSPTGGRLGTGELFF. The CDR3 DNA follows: TGTGCCAGTAGTCCCACCGGCGGACGATTAGGCACCGGGGAGCTGTTTTTT.